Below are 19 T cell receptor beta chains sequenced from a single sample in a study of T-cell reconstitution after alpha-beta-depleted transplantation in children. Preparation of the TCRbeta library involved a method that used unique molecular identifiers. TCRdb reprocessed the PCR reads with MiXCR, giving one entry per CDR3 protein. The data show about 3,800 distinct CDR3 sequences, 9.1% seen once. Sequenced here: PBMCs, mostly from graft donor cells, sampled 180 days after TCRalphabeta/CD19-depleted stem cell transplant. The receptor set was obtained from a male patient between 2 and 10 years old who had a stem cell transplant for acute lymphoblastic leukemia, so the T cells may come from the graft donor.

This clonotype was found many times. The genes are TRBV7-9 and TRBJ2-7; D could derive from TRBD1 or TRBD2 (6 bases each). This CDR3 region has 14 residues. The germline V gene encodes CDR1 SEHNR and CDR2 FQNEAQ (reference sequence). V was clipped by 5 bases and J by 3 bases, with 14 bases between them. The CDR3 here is CASSRDTGDYEQYF. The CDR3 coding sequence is TGTGCCAGCAGCCGGGACACGGGGGACTACGAGCAGTACTTC.

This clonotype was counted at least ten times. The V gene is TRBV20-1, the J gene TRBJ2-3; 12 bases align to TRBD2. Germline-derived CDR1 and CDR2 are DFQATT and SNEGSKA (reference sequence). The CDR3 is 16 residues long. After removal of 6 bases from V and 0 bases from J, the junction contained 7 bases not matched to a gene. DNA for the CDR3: TGCAGTGCAAAGACTAGCGGGGGCCTTAGCACAGATACGCAGTATTTT. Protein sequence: CSAKTSGGLSTDTQYF.

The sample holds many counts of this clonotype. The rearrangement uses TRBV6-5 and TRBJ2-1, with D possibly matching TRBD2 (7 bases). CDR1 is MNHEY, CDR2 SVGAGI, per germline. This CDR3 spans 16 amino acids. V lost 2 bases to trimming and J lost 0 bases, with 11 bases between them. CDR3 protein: CASSYGGAISYNEQFF. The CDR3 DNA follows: TGTGCCAGCAGTTACGGGGGGGCTATCTCCTACAATGAGCAGTTCTTC.

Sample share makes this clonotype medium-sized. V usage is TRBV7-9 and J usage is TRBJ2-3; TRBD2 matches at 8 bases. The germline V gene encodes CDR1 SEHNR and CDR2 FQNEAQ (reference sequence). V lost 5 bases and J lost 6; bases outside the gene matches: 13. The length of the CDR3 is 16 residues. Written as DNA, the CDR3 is TGTGCCAGCAGCCCTGTAAGCGGGAGACTTTCGGATACGCAGTATTTT. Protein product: CASSPVSGRLSDTQYF.

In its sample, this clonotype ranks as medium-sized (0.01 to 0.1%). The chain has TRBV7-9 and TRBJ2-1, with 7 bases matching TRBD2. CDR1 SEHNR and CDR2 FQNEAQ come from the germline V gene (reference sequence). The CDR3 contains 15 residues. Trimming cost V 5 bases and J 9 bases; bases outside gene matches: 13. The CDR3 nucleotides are TGTGCCAGCAGCGAGTTTCGGGACTACTCCGGTGAGCAGTTCTTC. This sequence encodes CASSEFRDYSGEQFF. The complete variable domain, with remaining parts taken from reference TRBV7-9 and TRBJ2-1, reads DTGVSQNPRHKITKRGQNVTFRCDPISEHNRLYWYRQTLGQGPEFLTYFQNEAQLEKSRLLSDRFSAERPKGSFSTLEIQRTEQGDSAMYLCASSEFRDYSGEQFFGPGTRLTVL.

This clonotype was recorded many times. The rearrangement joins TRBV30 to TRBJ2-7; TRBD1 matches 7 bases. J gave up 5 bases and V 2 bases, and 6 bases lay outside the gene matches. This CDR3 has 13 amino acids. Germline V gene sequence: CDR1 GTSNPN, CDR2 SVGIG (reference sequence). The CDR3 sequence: CAWSWWDSDEQYF. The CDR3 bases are TGTGCCTGGAGTTGGTGGGACAGCGACGAGCAGTACTTC.

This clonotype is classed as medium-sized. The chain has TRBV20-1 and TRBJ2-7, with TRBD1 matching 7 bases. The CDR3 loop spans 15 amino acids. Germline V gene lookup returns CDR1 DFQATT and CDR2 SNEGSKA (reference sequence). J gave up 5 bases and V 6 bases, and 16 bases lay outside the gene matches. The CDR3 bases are TGCAGTGCCCCAAATAGAAGACAGGGTCGGGACGAGCAGTACTTC. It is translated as CSAPNRRQGRDEQYF.

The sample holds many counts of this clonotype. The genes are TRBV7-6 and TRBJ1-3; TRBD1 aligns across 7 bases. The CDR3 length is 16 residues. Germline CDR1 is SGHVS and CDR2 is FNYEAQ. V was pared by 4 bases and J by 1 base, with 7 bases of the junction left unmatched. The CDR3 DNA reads TGTGCCAGCAGCTCCGGGACAGCGAGTTCTGGAAACACCATATATTTT. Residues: CASSSGTASSGNTIYF.

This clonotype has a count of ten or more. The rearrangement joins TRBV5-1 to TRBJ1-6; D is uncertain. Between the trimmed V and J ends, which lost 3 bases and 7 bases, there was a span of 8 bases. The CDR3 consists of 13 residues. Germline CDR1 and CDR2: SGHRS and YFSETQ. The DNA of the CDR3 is TGCGCCAGCAGCTCGGGAGCAAATTCACCCCTCCACTTT. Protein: CASSSGANSPLHF.

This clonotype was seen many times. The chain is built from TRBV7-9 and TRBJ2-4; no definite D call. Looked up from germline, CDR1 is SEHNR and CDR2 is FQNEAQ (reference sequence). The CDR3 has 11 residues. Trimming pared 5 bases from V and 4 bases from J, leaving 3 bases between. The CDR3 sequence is CASSPKNIQYF. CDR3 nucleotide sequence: TGTGCCAGCAGCCCTAAAAACATTCAGTACTTC.

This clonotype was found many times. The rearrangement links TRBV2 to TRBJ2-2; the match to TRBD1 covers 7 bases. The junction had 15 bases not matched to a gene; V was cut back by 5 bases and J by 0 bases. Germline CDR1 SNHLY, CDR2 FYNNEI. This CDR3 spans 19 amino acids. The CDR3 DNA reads TGTGCCAGCAGTTTCTTCACAGGGGCCAACTCTCCGAACACCGGGGAGCTGTTTTTT. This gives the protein CASSFFTGANSPNTGELFF.

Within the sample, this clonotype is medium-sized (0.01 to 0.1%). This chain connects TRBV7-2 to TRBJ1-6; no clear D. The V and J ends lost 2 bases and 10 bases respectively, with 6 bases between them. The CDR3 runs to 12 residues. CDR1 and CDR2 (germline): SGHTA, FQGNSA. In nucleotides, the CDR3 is TGTGCCAGCAGCTTACCGGGGTCACCCCTCCACTTT. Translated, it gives CASSLPGSPLHF.

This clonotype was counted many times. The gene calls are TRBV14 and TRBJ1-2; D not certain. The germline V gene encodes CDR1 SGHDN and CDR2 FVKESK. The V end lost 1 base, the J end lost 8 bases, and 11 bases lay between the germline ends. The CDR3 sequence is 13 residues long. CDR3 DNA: TGTGCCAGCAGCCAAGGCAGAGCCAACGGCTACACCTTC. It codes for CASSQGRANGYTF.

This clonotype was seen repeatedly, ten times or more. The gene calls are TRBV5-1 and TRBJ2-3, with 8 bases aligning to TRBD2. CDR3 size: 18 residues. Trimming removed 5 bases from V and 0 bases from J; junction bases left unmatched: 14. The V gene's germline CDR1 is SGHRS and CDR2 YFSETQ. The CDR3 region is CASRSIAGTPRSTDTQYF. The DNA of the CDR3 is TGCGCCAGCAGGTCGATAGCGGGAACTCCGCGCAGCACAGATACGCAGTATTTT.

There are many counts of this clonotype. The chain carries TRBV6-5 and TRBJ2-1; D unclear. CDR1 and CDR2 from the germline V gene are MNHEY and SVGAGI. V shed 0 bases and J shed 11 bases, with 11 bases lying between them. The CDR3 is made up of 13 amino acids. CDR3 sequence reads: CASSYSLVGKQFF. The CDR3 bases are TGTGCCAGCAGTTACTCCCTGGTGGGGAAGCAGTTCTTC.

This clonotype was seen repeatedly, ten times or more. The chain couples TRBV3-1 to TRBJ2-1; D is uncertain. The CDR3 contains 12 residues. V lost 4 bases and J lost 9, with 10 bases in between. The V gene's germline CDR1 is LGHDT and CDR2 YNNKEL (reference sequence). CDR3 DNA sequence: TGTGCCAGCAGCCTGGGGATGGGTGAGCAGTTCTTC. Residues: CASSLGMGEQFF.

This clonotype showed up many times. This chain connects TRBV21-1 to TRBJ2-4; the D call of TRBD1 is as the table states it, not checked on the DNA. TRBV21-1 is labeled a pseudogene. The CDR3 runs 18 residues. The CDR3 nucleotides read TGTGCCAGCAGCGGGTTACTTTGGACAGTCAAGGCCAAAAACATTCAGTACTTC. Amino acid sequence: CASSGLLWTVKAKNIQYF.

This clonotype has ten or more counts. CDR3 loop: CASSYLETQYF. DNA for the CDR3: TGTGCCAGCAGCTATCTGGAGACCCAGTACTTC. The chain recombines TRBV11-3 with TRBJ2-5; D uncertain. The CDR3 extends over 11 amino acids. Germline V gives CDR1 SGHNT, CDR2 YENEEA. Trimming left V 4 bases short and J 5 bases short, with 5 bases between.

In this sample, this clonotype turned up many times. CDR3 nucleotide sequence: TGCAGTGCTAGGCCCTCGGCCACCCGTTCGCGGTTCTTC. Translating it yields CSARPSATRSRFF. The gene calls are TRBV20-1 and TRBJ2-1; D not resolved. Trimming stripped 3 bases from V and 15 bases from J, with 21 bases between. CDR1 and CDR2 (germline): DFQATT, SNEGSKA (reference sequence). The CDR3 is 13 residues long.